This T cell receptor (beta chain) was profiled in a study of OX40 agonist ivuxolimab in advanced cancers. Study context: Dosing consisted of intravenous ivuxolimab at 0.01 to 10 mg/kg every 2 weeks.

The study, taken as a whole, reports: With doses of 0.1 to 3.0 mg/kg, CD4+ and CD8+ blood T cells had undergone clonal expansion by week 6. Among the nonresponders, some also had low normalized T-cell clonal expansion.

Here immunoSEQ multiplex PCR was the method, and the copy in TCRdb shows in-frame clones only, minus some. The table has 20,000 to 30,000 clones, more than 75% seen once. Systemic immunosuppression or autoimmune disease history was grounds to exclude patients. Concerning this clone: Its specificity is unknown.

Germline V lookup: CDR1 LNHDA, CDR2 SQIVND (reference sequence). This CDR3 spans 16 amino acids. The TCR comes from an adult with an advanced solid tumor such as melanoma, head and neck, liver or kidney cancer. This material consisted of CD4+ or CD8+ T cells sorted from blood, taken in a trial of the OX40 agonist ivuxolimab. The V gene is TRBV19, the J gene TRBJ2-5; D gene ambiguous. The end of the DNA aligns better with TRBJ2-7, so the J call may be wrong. DNA for the CDR3: TGTGCCAGTAGTATAAGGGCAGGCCTAGACTCCTACGAGCAGTACTTC. Translating gives CASSIRAGLDSYEQYF.